This T cell receptor (beta chain) was documented in a study of neoadjuvant anti-PD-1 for oral cavity cancer. Study details: Patients without progression got a fourth dose around day 43. The study's findings and limits: Higher pretreatment blood Treg/Th17 ratios correlated with higher pretreatment blood and lower post-treatment tumor TCRbeta clonality.

This clone has just a few counts. Antigen unknown. This table comes from immunoSEQ multiplex PCR, and its TCRdb copy is limited to in-frame clones, with some not included. The table has tens of thousands of clones, around 38% seen once; the top ten hold 16%. The V gene's germline CDR1 is MNHEY and CDR2 SVGAGI. With 0 bases clipped from V and 7 bases from J, the junction kept 4 bases outside the gene matches. This CDR3 comprises 15 residues. Time point of the sample: after neoadjuvant nivolumab, at surgical resection. Patients were newly diagnosed with stage II-IVA oral cavity squamous cell carcinoma without prior systemic or radiation treatment.

The clonotype was recovered from a person aged 40 to 85 with oral cavity squamous cell carcinoma. This chain joins TRBV6-5 and TRBJ2-7; 12 nucleotides line up with TRBD2. The material sequenced was tumor tissue, taken after nivolumab (anti-PD-1) treatment. CDR3 bases: TGTGCCAGCAGTTACTCGACTAGCGGGGGTCGGGAGCAGTACTTC. Translation: CASSYSTSGGREQYF.